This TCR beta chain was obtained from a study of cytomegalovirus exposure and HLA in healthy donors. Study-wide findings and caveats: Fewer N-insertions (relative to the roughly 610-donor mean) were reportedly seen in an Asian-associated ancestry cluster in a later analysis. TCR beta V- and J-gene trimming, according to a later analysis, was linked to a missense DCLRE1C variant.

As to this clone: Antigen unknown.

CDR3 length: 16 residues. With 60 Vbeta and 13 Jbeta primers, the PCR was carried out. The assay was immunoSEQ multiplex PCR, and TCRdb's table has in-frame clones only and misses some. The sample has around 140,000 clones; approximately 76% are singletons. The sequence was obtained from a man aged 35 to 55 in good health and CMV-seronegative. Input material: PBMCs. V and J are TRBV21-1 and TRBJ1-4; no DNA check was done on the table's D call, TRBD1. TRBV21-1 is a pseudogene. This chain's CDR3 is CASSKGQGLTNEKLFF. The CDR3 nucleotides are TGTGCCAGCAGCAAGGGGCAGGGCTTGACTAATGAAAAACTGTTTTTT.